This TCR beta chain stems from a study of shared clonotypes between healthy human individuals. The germline CDR1 and CDR2 sequences are SGHKS and YYEKEE (reference sequence). The CDR3 loop spans 15 amino acids. The V and J ends lost 4 bases and 1 base respectively, with 15 bases between them. In the naive CD8 group, cells lacked CD45RO and were positively selected for CCR7, so terminally differentiated effector memory CD45RA+ cells were left out. The data were produced by immunoSEQ multiplex PCR, yet TCRdb's version contains in-frame clones alone and is incomplete. This table has some 800,000 clones, nearly 95% appearing once.

The rearrangement links TRBV5-5 to TRBJ2-7; tentatively, D is TRBD2 (6 bases). This TCR came from a man aged 30 to 39 in good health. The source material was naive CD8+ T cells sorted from blood. CDR3 protein: CASSRGLAFSYEQYF. The CDR3 coding sequence is TGTGCCAGCAGCAGAGGGCTAGCGTTTTCCTACGAGCAGTACTTC.